A selection of T cell receptor beta chains follows, all from one sample in a study of T cell responses to AZD1222 COVID-19 vaccine. Repertoires were generated with immunoSEQ multiplex PCR, while TCRdb's copy carries only in-frame clones and drops some. The profile shows roughly 150,000 clones, about 89% of them singletons. Specimen: peripheral blood, collected 28 days after the second AZD1222 dose. These receptors originate from an adult who received the AZD1222 COVID-19 vaccine. CDR3s include the opening cysteine and the closing phenylalanine or tryptophan.

>TRBJ2-2|TRBV5-1
CASSYGTGSGELFF
>TRBJ2-7|TRBV9
CASSVGTASGEQYF
>TRBJ1-1|TRBV3-1/TRBV3-2
CASSQQGGTEAFF
>TRBJ2-1|TRBV27
CASMGFQGQSYNEQFF
>TRBJ2-3|TRBV7-9
CASSLDADTDTQYF
>TRBJ2-5|TRBV5-6
CASTGLGGGEETQYF
>TRBJ2-1|TRBV19
CASSTGQGGRYNEQFF
>TRBJ2-3|TRBV7-3
CASSLVASGNTDTQYF
>TRBJ2-1|TRBV27
CASSQYNEQFF
>TRBJ1-5|TRBV7-9
CASSSGQWAANQPQHF
>TRBJ1-6|TRBV1
CTSSQEGHSGNSPLHF
>TRBJ1-4|TRBV7-8
CASSRDPTGEKLFF
>TRBJ2-5|TRBV19
CASTSGETQYF
>TRBJ1-1|TRBV27
CASSFTDPMNTEAFF
>TRBJ1-1|TRBV27
CASRSPYSIEMAFF
>TRBJ1-2|TRBV9
CASSVEVGGTVSSYGYTF
>TRBJ2-1|TRBV30
CAVLAGANEQFF
>TRBJ1-6|TRBV6-6
CASRPPVRTALNSPLHF
>TRBJ1-1|TRBV29-1
CSVEKWDVGAFF
>TRBJ1-2|TRBV9
CASSVERSKANYGYTF
>TRBJ2-3|TRBV4-1
CASSQTWTSGSADTQYF
>TRBJ2-3|TRBV13
CASSALAGAADTQYF
>TRBJ1-1|TRBV2
CASTRTGIGTEAFF
>TRBJ2-3|TRBV10-2
CASSESTRRADTQYF
>TRBJ2-2|TRBV11-2
CASSLDRAGGPGELFF
>TRBJ2-7|TRBV13
CASSTWDRSYEQYF
>TRBJ2-2|TRBV9
CASSPRSGQGLSGELFF
>TRBJ2-7|TRBV7-9
CASSSEPGQGAYEQYF
>TRBJ2-1|TRBV25-1
CASSADRVFNEQFF
>TRBJ1-1|TRBV3-1/TRBV3-2
CASRPTGTGVVEAFF
>TRBJ1-3|TRBV19
CASSKTGTGLLNTIYF
>TRBJ1-5|TRBV19
CASSKGQDSNQPQHF
>TRBJ2-5|TRBV19
CASTLGPALGTQYF
>TRBJ1-1|TRBV6-2/TRBV6-3
CASSYHRENTEAFF
>TRBJ2-1|TRBV4-3
CASSLGLVGEQFF
>TRBJ1-5|TRBV19
CASSIVPGPSSNQPQHF
>TRBJ2-4|TRBV9
CASSVDPSGGLENIQYF
>TRBJ2-3|TRBV5-3
CARSFEASGRAITDTQYF
>TRBJ1-5|TRBV28
CASTLGGNQPQHF
>TRBJ1-1|TRBV2
CASRTQGLNTEAFF
>TRBJ2-7|TRBV27
CASSLKGVHEQYF
>TRBJ1-5|TRBV7-8
CASSLWDGNQPQHF
>TRBJ2-1|TRBV7-2
CASSLVSVGEWDNEQFF
>TRBJ2-1|TRBV2
CAIYVRPSGTKRNNEQFF
>TRBJ2-7|TRBV2
CASSVAQISYEQYF
>TRBJ2-1|TRBV4-3
CASSQDAGGTYNEQFF